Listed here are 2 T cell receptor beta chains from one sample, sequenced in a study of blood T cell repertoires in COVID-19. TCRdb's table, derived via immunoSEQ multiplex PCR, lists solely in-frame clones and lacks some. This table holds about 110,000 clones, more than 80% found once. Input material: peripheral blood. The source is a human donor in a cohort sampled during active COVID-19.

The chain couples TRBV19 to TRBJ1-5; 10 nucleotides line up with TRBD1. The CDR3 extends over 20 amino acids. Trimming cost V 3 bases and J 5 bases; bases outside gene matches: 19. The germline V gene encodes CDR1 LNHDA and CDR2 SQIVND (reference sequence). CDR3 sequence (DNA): TGTGCCAGTAGTATTATTTTCAGGACAGGGGGTGCAGGGGGCTATCAGCCCCAGCATTTT. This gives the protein CASSIIFRTGGAGGYQPQHF.

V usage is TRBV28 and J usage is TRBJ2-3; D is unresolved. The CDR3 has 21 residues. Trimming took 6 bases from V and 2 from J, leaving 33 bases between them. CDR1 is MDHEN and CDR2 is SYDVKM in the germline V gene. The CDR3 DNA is TGTGCCAGCAGCCCCCCCTTTGCACCCTACGACACCGAGATAGACACAGATACGCAGTATTTT. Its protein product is CASSPPFAPYDTEIDTDTQYF.